This T cell receptor (beta chain) derives from a study of shared clonotypes between healthy human individuals. On the study more broadly: Each donor had three CD4 naive, three CD4 memory, two CD8 naive and one CD8 memory plate.

For every subset, genomic DNA was evenly distributed across several immunoSEQ plates. Clones were sequenced by immunoSEQ multiplex PCR, and TCRdb holds only the in-frame ones, with some missing. The table has about 710,000 clones, approximately 73% seen once. The CDR3 contains 14 residues. The V end lost 4 bases, the J end lost 4 bases, and 13 bases lay between the germline ends. Germline V gene sequence: CDR1 MNHNS, CDR2 SASEGT. Only Caucasian adults living in Nashville, Tennessee served as donors. Naive CD4+ cells were CD45RA-selected; the remaining cells were memory. This TCR was recovered from a woman aged 30 to 39 in good health. The chain links TRBV6-1 to TRBJ1-1; a possible D gene is TRBD1 (6 bases). The sequencing sample was made of memory CD4+ T cells sorted from blood. Described subset: CD45RA-negative fraction. DNA of the CDR3: TGTGCCAGCAGTGCCTACAGGGAGGTCACTGAAGCTTTCTTT. It translates to CASSAYREVTEAFF.